The source of this TCR beta chain is a study of identical twins. The donor group consisted entirely of healthy Caucasians. Template switching introduced a universal primer site, and the cDNA bore unique molecular identifiers. TCRdb fed the 5' RACE reads into MiXCR, producing one record per CDR3 protein. The repertoire consists of about 240,000 distinct CDR3 sequences, with over 9.5% occurring once and the leading ten covering more than 3.5%. This clonotype came up a few times. What it binds is unknown. Whole-study findings and limits: In cord blood, abundant beta clonotypes had fewer insertions; memory showed no trend. Analyses of zero insertions could, in part, be confounded by invariant MAIT and iNKT cells.

Separately, the same data were catalogued under a study of yellow fever vaccine responses in identical twins.

The receptor's source is a woman aged 18-35 years in good health. The sample taken for sequencing was memory (CD45RO+) T cells sorted from blood.

Here the CDR3 reads CRGLAGDEQYF. The CDR3 DNA is TGCAGAGGACTAGCGGGAGACGAGCAGTACTTC. This chain links TRBV20-1 with TRBJ2-7; 13 nucleotides match TRBD2. The CDR3 extends over 11 amino acids. Germline-derived CDR1 and CDR2 are DFQATT and SNEGSKA (reference sequence).